A selection of T cell receptor beta chains follows, all from one sample in a study of shared clonotypes between healthy human individuals. Profiling relied on immunoSEQ multiplex PCR, and the TCRdb table lists in-frame clones only, not all of them. The sample lists roughly 1.5 million clones, about 98% occurring once. The sample consisted of naive CD4+ T cells sorted from blood. The receptors here all came from a man aged 25 to 40 in good health. CDR3s include the opening cysteine and the closing phenylalanine or tryptophan. The D gene is left open where the match is weak. Some rows have no size entry. The others give once, few or many, or a class for an expanded clone.

length	D	V	size	J	CDR3	DNA
14	-	TRBV9	-	TRBJ2-3	CASSVESNTDTQYF	TGTGCCAGCAGCGTAGAATCCAACACAGATACGCAGTATTTT
15	-	TRBV14	-	TRBJ2-7	CASSQWTDYSYEQYF	TGTGCCAGCAGCCAATGGACTGACTACTCCTACGAGCAGTACTTC
14	TRBD1	TRBV28	-	TRBJ1-2	CASSRQGANYGYTF	TGTGCCAGCAGTCGACAGGGGGCCAACTATGGCTACACCTTC
16	-	TRBV7-9	-	TRBJ2-7	CASSSRGGTGPYEQYF	TGTGCCAGCAGCTCCCGCGGGGGGACAGGGCCCTACGAGCAGTACTTC
13	-	TRBV18	-	TRBJ1-5	CASSPATGQPQHF	TGTGCCAGCTCACCCGCGACGGGCCAGCCCCAGCATTTT
13	-	TRBV7-9	-	TRBJ1-5	CASSFRRDQPQHF	TGTGCCAGCAGCTTTAGGCGGGATCAGCCCCAGCATTTT
17	-	TRBV7-9	-	TRBJ2-4	CASSPTGGSGERNIQYF	TGTGCCAGCAGCCCCACAGGGGGTAGCGGGGAAAGAAACATTCAGTACTTC
16	TRBD2	TRBV5-1	-	TRBJ2-5	CASSSQGLAVQETQYF	TGCGCCAGCAGCTCTCAGGGACTAGCAGTGCAAGAGACCCAGTACTTC
14	-	TRBV10-3	once	TRBJ1-5	CAIRNTGTNQPQHF	TGTGCCATCAGGAATACAGGTACCAATCAGCCCCAGCATTTT
14	-	TRBV7-9	-	TRBJ2-7	CASSVARLSSEQYF	TGTGCCAGCAGCGTTGCGCGCTTGAGTTCCGAGCAGTACTTC
15	TRBD2	TRBV27	-	TRBJ2-1	CASSLADGSYNEQFF	TGTGCCAGCAGCCTAGCGGATGGCTCCTACAATGAGCAGTTCTTC
14	-	TRBV4-3	-	TRBJ1-4	CASSQGHRDEKLFF	TGCGCCAGCAGCCAAGGACATCGGGATGAAAAACTGTTTTTT
14	TRBD2	TRBV29-1	once	TRBJ2-1	CSVDVAGTGNEQFF	TGCAGCGTTGATGTAGCGGGGACTGGGAATGAGCAGTTCTTC
14	-	TRBV6-4	-	TRBJ2-1	CASSRNGNSNEQFF	TGTGCCAGCAGTCGTAACGGGAATTCGAATGAGCAGTTCTTC
15	TRBD2	TRBV2	-	TRBJ2-7	CASSPTGTRSYEQYF	TGTGCCAGCAGTCCAACCGGGACTAGATCCTACGAGCAGTACTTC
14	-	TRBV28	-	TRBJ1-2	CASRDYRDAYGYTF	TGTGCCAGCAGGGACTACAGGGATGCCTATGGCTACACCTTC
20	TRBD1	TRBV9	-	TRBJ1-5	CASSVVRRDRERAPDQPQHF	TGTGCCAGCAGCGTAGTAAGGCGGGACAGGGAAAGGGCTCCCGATCAGCCCCAGCATTTT
14	-	TRBV6-6	-	TRBJ2-3	CASSLVSKGDTQYF	TGTGCCAGCAGTTTGGTCTCAAAAGGGGATACGCAGTATTTT
13	-	TRBV29-1	-	TRBJ2-3	CSVAPFYTDKQYF	TGCAGCGTTGCTCCGTTCTACACAGATAAGCAGTATTTT
17	TRBD2	TRBV4-2	once	TRBJ2-5	CASSPAVTSGSGETQYF	TGTGCCAGCAGCCCAGCGGTGACTAGCGGGAGTGGTGAGACCCAGTACTTC
14	-	TRBV28	-	TRBJ2-7	CASSPPTRLYEQYF	TGTGCCAGCAGTCCCCCGACGAGGCTCTACGAGCAGTACTTC
13	-	TRBV5-4	-	TRBJ2-1	CASSFPRHNEQFF	TGTGCCAGCAGCTTCCCCAGGCACAATGAGCAGTTCTTC
15	-	TRBV5-1	once	TRBJ2-5	CASSATGSLGETQYF	TGCGCCAGCAGCGCTACGGGATCCCTTGGGGAGACCCAGTACTTC
14	-	TRBV6-5	-	TRBJ2-1	CASKSLQGYNEQFF	TGTGCCAGCAAAAGCCTTCAGGGTTACAATGAGCAGTTCTTC
15	-	TRBV9	-	TRBJ1-2	CASSVGSQLDYGYTF	TGTGCCAGCAGCGTTGGCAGCCAGTTGGACTATGGCTACACCTTC
16	TRBD2	TRBV7-6	-	TRBJ2-7	CASSPFSGRGAYEQYF	TGTGCCAGCAGCCCTTTCAGCGGGAGAGGCGCCTACGAGCAGTACTTC
14	-	TRBV6-1	-	TRBJ1-5	CASSARQTHQPQHF	TGTGCCAGCAGTGCCCGACAGACCCATCAGCCCCAGCATTTT
13	-	TRBV5-1	-	TRBJ2-5	CASSLSPGETQYF	TGCGCCAGCAGCTTGTCCCCAGGGGAGACCCAGTACTTC
16	TRBD2	TRBV5-6	-	TRBJ2-2	CASTHWAGGNTGELFF	TGTGCCAGCACCCACTGGGCGGGAGGGAACACCGGGGAGCTGTTTTTT
15	TRBD1	TRBV11-2	-	TRBJ1-1	CASSSPGQGHTEAFF	TGTGCCAGCAGCTCGCCGGGACAGGGACACACTGAAGCTTTCTTT
15	-	TRBV28	-	TRBJ1-5	CASSLNLASNQPQHF	TGTGCCAGCAGTTTAAATCTTGCAAGCAATCAGCCCCAGCATTTT
12	TRBD1	TRBV7-9	-	TRBJ2-7	CASRPGQGPSYF	TGTGCCAGCAGACCCGGACAGGGCCCTTCCTACTTC
11	-	TRBV20-1	-	TRBJ2-7	CSAAQAYEQYF	TGCAGTGCTGCTCAGGCCTACGAGCAGTACTTC
15	-	TRBV18	-	TRBJ1-1	CASSTTRAEYTEAFF	TGTGCCAGCTCAACCACGAGGGCTGAGTACACTGAAGCTTTCTTT
13	-	TRBV6-1	once	TRBJ1-5	CASSEGVWQPQHF	TGTGCCAGCAGTGAGGGGGTTTGGCAGCCCCAGCATTTT
15	-	TRBV6-1	-	TRBJ2-7	CASSEIGGEAYEQYF	TGTGCCAGCAGTGAAATTGGGGGAGAAGCCTACGAGCAGTACTTC
16	TRBD2	TRBV5-1	once	TRBJ2-3	CASSLAGVGSSDTQYF	TGCGCCAGCAGCTTAGCGGGAGTAGGTTCTTCAGATACGCAGTATTTT
15	TRBD1	TRBV10-3	-	TRBJ2-7	CAISESTGQYYEQYF	TGTGCCATCAGTGAGTCGACGGGACAGTACTACGAGCAGTACTTC
16	-	TRBV7-2	-	TRBJ2-2	CASSLEGLASTGELFF	TGTGCCAGCAGCTTAGAGGGCCTAGCGTCCACCGGGGAGCTGTTTTTT
14	-	TRBV18	-	TRBJ2-7	CASSPPEGGYEQYF	TGTGCCAGCTCACCACCGGAAGGGGGCTACGAGCAGTACTTC
15	-	TRBV9	-	TRBJ2-2	CASSQASNPTGELFF	TGTGCCAGCAGTCAGGCTTCAAACCCCACCGGGGAGCTGTTTTTT
15	TRBD2	TRBV19	-	TRBJ2-1	CASSETSGTYNEQFF	TGTGCCAGTAGTGAAACTAGCGGGACCTACAATGAGCAGTTCTTC
14	-	TRBV6-6	once	TRBJ1-1	CASSYSKVNTEAFF	TGTGCCAGCAGTTACTCGAAGGTAAACACTGAAGCTTTCTTT
14	-	TRBV18	-	TRBJ2-3	CASSPGSGRDTQYF	TGTGCCAGCTCACCTGGGTCGGGTAGGGATACGCAGTATTTT
17	-	TRBV2	-	TRBJ2-6	CASSAWSVGSGANVLTF	TGTGCCAGCAGTGCCTGGTCTGTAGGGTCTGGGGCCAACGTCCTGACTTTC
14	-	TRBV6-5	-	TRBJ2-7	CAAGPALRFYEQYF	TGTGCCGCGGGCCCGGCCTTAAGGTTTTACGAGCAGTACTTC
14	-	TRBV19	-	TRBJ1-2	CASSIDLSNYGYTF	TGTGCCAGTAGTATCGACCTGTCTAACTATGGCTACACCTTC
14	TRBD1	TRBV25-1	-	TRBJ2-7	CASSRDRGGHEQYF	TGTGCCAGCAGCCGGGACAGGGGAGGTCACGAGCAGTACTTC
14	-	TRBV5-8	-	TRBJ2-3	CASSPGTSTDTQYF	TGTGCCAGCAGCCCCGGGACTAGCACAGATACGCAGTATTTT
10	-	TRBV28	-	TRBJ2-1	CASKHNEQFF	TGTGCCAGCAAGCACAATGAGCAGTTCTTC
21	TRBD1	TRBV18	-	TRBJ2-4	CASSPLEGRGQANPAKNIQYF	TGTGCCAGCTCACCACTAGAGGGACGAGGACAGGCCAACCCAGCCAAAAACATTCAGTACTTC
14	-	TRBV2	-	TRBJ1-5	CASSWDLSNQPQHF	TGTGCCAGCAGCTGGGACCTAAGCAATCAGCCCCAGCATTTT